This entry features one TCR beta chain sequence. This clonotype was detected ten times or more. It lacks a known antigen. It has no much larger one-base neighbor in the sample; base qualities were not kept. The germline V gene supplies CDR1 SGDLS and CDR2 YYNGEE. The CDR3 holds 14 amino acids from the cysteine to the phenylalanine. Only the CDR3 DNA is retained, 42 bases long and in frame from the first base. V and J are truncated by 4 bases and 1 base respectively, leaving an intervening sequence of 12 bases. According to the study, the label for this sample's time point signals: sample taken at primary tumor resection. The donors were more than 60 patients from the lung TRACERx cohort who had early-stage, untreated non-small cell lung cancer. Whole RNA extracted from tumor and nontumor lung tissue, or from cryopreserved PBMC samples, was used for TCR sequencing without cell sorting. A patient was chosen for TCR sequencing only when enough RNA was available from at least two tumor regions. Before selection, tumor and adjacent nontumor lung specimens were reviewed by a lung pathologist.

To prepare the library, 5' RACE was applied. The sample was run on a NextSeq 500. In the TCR library protocol, a unique molecular identifier was attached to each TCR cDNA molecule so that PCR and sequencing errors could be corrected. Per the source publication's procedure: TCR identification, UMI-based error correction and CDR3 extraction were all carried out with Decombinator tools. TCRs above a frequency of 2 per 1,000, corresponding to the top 1% of the tumor frequency distribution, were defined as expanded. Expanded tumor TCRs statistically deemed absent (corrected P<0.05) from at least one tumor region were classed as regional, and all other expanded tumor TCRs were classed as ubiquitous. Renyi diversity was calculated using the R vegan package after each repertoire was subsampled 100 times to 5,000 TCRs. To build CDR3 similarity networks, amino acid triplet string-kernel similarity was used, and CDR3s were connected when their pairwise similarity was above 0.82. TCRdb's own reprocessing of the public reads used fastp at Q25 and MiXCR and kept productive beta chains. Each entry merges the rows of one CDR3 protein and shows their most common DNA and genes. These V and J calls are TCRdb output, not the study's own analysis. This sample has around 11,000 distinct CDR3 sequences in its table, and approximately 8.7% of those were observed once. About 22% of the sample goes to the ten largest clones.

This entry is derived from a study of spatial heterogeneity in lung cancer (dated by TCRdb to between 2017 and 2020). Turning to the overall study: Beta-chain transcripts were consistently detected in greater numbers than alpha-chain transcripts, which likely reflected higher beta-chain transcript abundance. In tumor regions, TCR transcript counts showed a strong correlation with a T cell transcriptional module score derived from matched bulk RNA-seq. The study linked features of the TCR repertoire to counts of nonsynonymous mutations, which were determined by whole-exome sequencing of tumor tissue. The study quantitatively compared TCR alpha and beta repertoires across multiple tumor regions, matched nontumor lung and blood in non-small cell lung cancer. Both alpha and beta chains were TCR-sequenced in samples taken at surgery, namely 220 tumor regions, 64 matched nontumor lung samples and approximately 51 PBMC samples. In the raw uncorrected reads, each unique combination of TCR and UMI appeared on average more than ten times.

Study-level results and caveats: The tumor nonsynonymous mutation count correlated with the number of expanded alpha and beta TCRs within the tumor. TCR-seq coverage of tumor T cells was estimated to be only approximately 7% for alpha chains and 13% to 15% for beta chains. The count of ubiquitous expanded TCRs correlated with the count of ubiquitous nonsynonymous mutations, and the count of regional expanded TCRs correlated with the count of regional nonsynonymous mutations. Additional single-cell paired TCR alpha and beta sequencing was considered necessary to confirm, at a functional level, the hypothesis that regional TCRs recognize regional mutations.

The sequence is built from TRBV9 and TRBJ2-7; no D gene call is confident. The clonotype was recovered from a female donor with early-stage non-small cell lung cancer. This specimen consisted of lung tumor tissue, obtained at surgery. The CDR3 has the sequence CASSSEKGSYEQYF. The nucleotide sequence reads as follows: TGTGCCAGCAGCTCCGAGAAGGGATCCTACGAGCAGTACTTC.